The rows below give T cell receptor beta chains drawn from one sample of a study of PD-L1 blockade in urothelial cancer. The repertoire was sequenced with immunoSEQ multiplex PCR; TCRdb's copy has only in-frame clones and lacks some. In the table there are fewer than 65,000 clones, roughly 87% of which are singletons. This material consisted of PBMCs, taken around atezolizumab (anti-PD-L1) treatment. Receptors were obtained from a woman in her sixties with urothelial cancer. CDR3s leave out the opening cysteine and the closing phenylalanine or tryptophan. Fields, in order: clone size, J gene, V gene, CDR3 protein. Expanded clones get a size class; other rows say once, few or many, or leave the size out.

NA	TRBJ1-1	TRBV5-1	ASSLSGHTEAF
NA	TRBJ1-4	TRBV28	ASSLDARANEKLF
NA	TRBJ1-2	TRBV7-8	ASSPPGGDYGYT
NA	TRBJ2-2	TRBV19	ASQAIAGELF
NA	TRBJ2-3	TRBV4-2	ASSQGRGAGTDTQY
NA	TRBJ1-1	TRBV5-1	ASSLAGTENTEAF
NA	TRBJ2-2	TRBV29-1	SVEDQGGRAGELF
NA	TRBJ2-4	TRBV28	ASSTPREASVIQY
NA	TRBJ1-2	TRBV28	ASSLGGVRSFGYT
NA	TRBJ1-5	TRBV6-6	ASSYPGQGYQPQH
NA	TRBJ2-3	TRBV4-2	ASSQGGFDTQY
few	TRBJ1-1	TRBV2	ASSLTGAIPMNTEAF
NA	TRBJ2-5	TRBV11-3	ASSHRLGATTKETQY
NA	TRBJ1-5	TRBV19	ASSRGGPSNQPQH
NA	TRBJ2-1	TRBV4-3	ASSQVWSTTQGNSNEQF
few	TRBJ1-5	TRBV28	ASSLSLAGNQPQH
NA	TRBJ2-1	TRBV4-3	ASSLAPTGGGNEQF
NA	TRBJ2-3	TRBV5-4	ASSWGVLAGGHNTDTQY
once	TRBJ2-7	TRBV5-6	ASSLISGEPYEQY
NA	TRBJ1-1	TRBV7-9	ASSLSGVEAF
NA	TRBJ2-7	TRBV19	ASQGDRSYEQY
NA	TRBJ2-7	TRBV2	ASSVPGSARPYEQY
NA	TRBJ1-2	TRBV6-5	ASRKQGAKDYGYT
NA	TRBJ1-1	TRBV19	ASSIQGASTEAF
NA	TRBJ2-1	TRBV5-4	ASSLVDSYNEQF
many	TRBJ1-5	TRBV6-5	ASGTGPYQPQH
few	TRBJ2-7	TRBV6-6	ASSSSTENYEQY
once	TRBJ2-7	TRBV2	ASRGQGTYEQY
NA	TRBJ1-1	TRBV27	ASSPHAVDDPGAF
once	TRBJ2-7	TRBV28	ASSLDREGGKWEQY
NA	TRBJ2-7	TRBV11-2	ASSDPSREGYEQY
NA	TRBJ1-2	TRBV9	ASSDYYRGGYGGYT
NA	TRBJ2-7	TRBV15	ATSRGGRGAGYEQY
NA	TRBJ1-1	TRBV28	ASSPRDDTEAF
NA	TRBJ2-5	TRBV27	ASSEDREETQY
NA	TRBJ2-1	TRBV5-1	ASSLLSGMGYNEQF
NA	TRBJ2-5	TRBV29-1	SVDWADQETQY
NA	TRBJ1-1	TRBV7-8	ASSFFGETEAF
NA	TRBJ2-7	TRBV6-1	ASSEFDRSYEQY
NA	TRBJ2-1	TRBV7-9	ASSLVGGSSGGHYNEQF
NA	TRBJ1-5	TRBV20-1	SAGSGQPQH
once	TRBJ2-2	TRBV27	ASSSSGQGATGELF
NA	TRBJ1-2	TRBV29-1	SADRGGDGYT
NA	TRBJ2-2	TRBV4-2	ASSHSSGGAIGVGELF
few	TRBJ2-7	TRBV12-1	ASSSRTSGRIGYEQY
NA	TRBJ2-1	TRBV5-6	ASSLIQTGGPSEQF
NA	TRBJ2-1	TRBV9	ASQGTSPYEQF